This T cell receptor (beta chain) was identified during a study of a mutant IDH1 vaccine in newly diagnosed glioma. The time point is: week 35, safety follow-up. Vaccine doses each comprised 300 ug of mutant IDH1 20-mer peptide, with topical imiquimod. The patients were given eight vaccinations, one each in weeks 1, 3, 5, 7, 11, 15, 19 and 23. The ends were cut back, 3 bases at V and 4 bases at J, with 1 base in the middle. This CDR3 spans 11 amino acids. Germline CDR1 and CDR2: LGHNT and FRNRAP. Points on this clone: Its antigen is unidentified.

Sequenced by immunoSEQ multiplex PCR; TCRdb stores in-frame clones only, minus some. The sample carries over 45,000 clones, 76% recorded once. This receptor was taken from a man between 35 and 55 years old with glioma. The chain couples TRBV12-5 to TRBJ1-5; D remains ambiguous. This specimen consisted of PBMCs, obtained from a glioma patient whose treatment included an IDH1 peptide vaccine. CDR3 sequence: CASGLNQPQHF. CDR3 nucleotides: TGTGCTAGTGGTTTAAATCAGCCCCAGCATTTT. The full variable domain, in which reference TRBV12-5 and TRBJ1-5 provide the parts outside the CDR3, is DARVTQTPRHKVTEMGQEVTMRCQPILGHNTVFWYRQTMMQGLELLAYFRNRAPLDDSGMPKDRFSAEMPDATLATLKIQPSEPRDSAVYFCASGLNQPQHFGDGTRLSIL.